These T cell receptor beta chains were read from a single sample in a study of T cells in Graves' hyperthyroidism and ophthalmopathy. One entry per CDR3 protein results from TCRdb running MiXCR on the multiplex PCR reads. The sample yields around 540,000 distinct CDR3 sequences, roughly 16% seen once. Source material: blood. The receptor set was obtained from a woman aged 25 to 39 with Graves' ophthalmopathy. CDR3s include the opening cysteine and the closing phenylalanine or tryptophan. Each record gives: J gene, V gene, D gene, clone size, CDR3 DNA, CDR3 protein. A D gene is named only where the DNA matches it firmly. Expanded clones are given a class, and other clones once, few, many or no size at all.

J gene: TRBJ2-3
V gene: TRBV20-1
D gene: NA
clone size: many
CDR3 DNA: TGCAGTGCCCTGGACCATTTGGCGGGGCCTTCCGATACGCAGTATTTT
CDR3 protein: CSALDHLAGPSDTQYF

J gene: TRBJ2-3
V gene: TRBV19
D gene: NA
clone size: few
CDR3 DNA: TGTGCCAGTAGAGGTCCTGGAGGCGGGTCCACAGATACGCAGTATTTT
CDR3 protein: CASRGPGGGSTDTQYF

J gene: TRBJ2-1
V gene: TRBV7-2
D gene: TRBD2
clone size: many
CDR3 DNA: TGTGCCAGCAGCTCAACTAGCGGGAGGCTCAATGAGCAGTTCTTC
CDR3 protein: CASSSTSGRLNEQFF

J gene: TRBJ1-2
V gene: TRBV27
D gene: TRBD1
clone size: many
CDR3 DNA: TGTGCCAGCAGAGAGGACAGGGCGAACTATGGCTACACCTTC
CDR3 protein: CASREDRANYGYTF

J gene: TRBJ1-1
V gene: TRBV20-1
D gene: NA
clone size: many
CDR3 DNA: TGCAGTGCTAGGCGGGACATGAACACTGAAGCTTTCTTT
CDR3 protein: CSARRDMNTEAFF

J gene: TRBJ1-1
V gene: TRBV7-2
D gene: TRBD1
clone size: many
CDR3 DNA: TGTGCCAGCAGCTCCAATGGGGACAGCTACACTGAAGCTTTCTTT
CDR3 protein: CASSSNGDSYTEAFF

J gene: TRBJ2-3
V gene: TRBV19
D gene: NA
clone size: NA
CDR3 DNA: TGTGCCAGTAGCGTACTTACTAGCACAGATACGCAGTATTTT
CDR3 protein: CASSVLTSTDTQYF

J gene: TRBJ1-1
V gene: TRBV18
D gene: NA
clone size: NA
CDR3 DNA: TGTGCCAGCTCACCACTTCCAGGGGACATGAACACTGAAGCTTTCTTT
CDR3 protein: CASSPLPGDMNTEAFF

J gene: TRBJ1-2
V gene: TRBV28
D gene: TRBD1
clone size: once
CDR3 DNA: TGTGCCAGCAATACCGGGACAGGGAACTATGGCTACACCTTC
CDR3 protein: CASNTGTGNYGYTF

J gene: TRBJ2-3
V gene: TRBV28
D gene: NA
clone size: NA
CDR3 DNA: TGTGCCAGCAGTTTATGGGGGAGAACGCAGTATTTT
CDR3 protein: CASSLWGRTQYF

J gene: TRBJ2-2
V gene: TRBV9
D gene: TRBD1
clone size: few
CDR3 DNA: TGTGCCAGCAGCGCCCGACAGGGAGCGAACACCGGGGAGCTGTTTTTT
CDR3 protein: CASSARQGANTGELFF